This T cell receptor (beta chain) is drawn from a study of cytomegalovirus exposure and HLA in healthy donors. Study-wide results and limits: In a later analysis, parvovirus B19, influenza, CMV and Epstein-Barr virus appeared linked to several top co-occurrence clusters.

Amplification used 60 Vbeta primers and 13 Jbeta primers. Sequencing was performed with immunoSEQ multiplex PCR; in TCRdb, only in-frame clones are kept and a portion is missing. This table holds 110,000 or so clones, around 68% found once. About this clone itself: Its antigen is not known.

This TCR was sampled from a woman between 50 and 59 years old in good health and CMV-seropositive. Sequencing input: PBMCs.

The CDR3 loop is CASSHKASSGGRTDTQYF. CDR3 DNA sequence: TGCGCCAGCAGCCATAAAGCATCTAGCGGGGGTCGCACAGATACGCAGTATTTT. The J gene is TRBJ2-3, the V gene TRBV4-1; the match to TRBD2 covers 10 bases. Trimming at V came to 3 bases and at J to 1 base, leaving 10 bases not matched to a gene. Germline values: CDR1 MGHRA, CDR2 YSYEKL. CDR3 length: 18 residues.